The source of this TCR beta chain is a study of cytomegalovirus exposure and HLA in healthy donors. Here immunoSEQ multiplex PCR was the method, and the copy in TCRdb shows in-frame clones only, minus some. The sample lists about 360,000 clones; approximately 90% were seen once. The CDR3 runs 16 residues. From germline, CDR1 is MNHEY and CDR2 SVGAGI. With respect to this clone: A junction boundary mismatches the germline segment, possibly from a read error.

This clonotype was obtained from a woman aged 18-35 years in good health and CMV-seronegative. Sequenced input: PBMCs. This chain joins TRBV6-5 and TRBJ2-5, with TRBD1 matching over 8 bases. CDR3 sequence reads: CASSHSPRTGYETQYF. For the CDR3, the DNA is TGTGCCAGCAGTCACTCGCCCCGGACAGGGTACGAGACCCAGTACTTC.